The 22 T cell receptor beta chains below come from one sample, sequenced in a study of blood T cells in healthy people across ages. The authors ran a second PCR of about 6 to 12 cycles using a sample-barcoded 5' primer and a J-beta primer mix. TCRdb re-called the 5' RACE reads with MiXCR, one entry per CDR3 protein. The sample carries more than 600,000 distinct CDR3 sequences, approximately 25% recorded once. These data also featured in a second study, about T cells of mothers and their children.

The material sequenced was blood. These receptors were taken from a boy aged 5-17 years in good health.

CDR3 nucleotide sequence: TGTGCCAGCAGTTCGCCGGGACTAGCGGGAACCACAAACATTCAGTACTTC. Its translation: CASSSPGLAGTTNIQYF. The J gene is TRBJ2-4, the V gene TRBV12-3 or TRBV12-4; 13 positions agree with TRBD2. This CDR3 has 17 amino acids. The J segment lost 6 bases and the V segment lost 4 bases, leaving 9 bases of the junction unmatched.

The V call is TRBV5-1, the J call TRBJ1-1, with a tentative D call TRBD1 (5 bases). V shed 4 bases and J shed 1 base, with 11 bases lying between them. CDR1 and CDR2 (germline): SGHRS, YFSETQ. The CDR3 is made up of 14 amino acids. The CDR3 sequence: CASSRQTENTEAFF. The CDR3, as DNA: TGCGCCAGCAGCCGACAGACAGAGAACACTGAAGCTTTCTTT.

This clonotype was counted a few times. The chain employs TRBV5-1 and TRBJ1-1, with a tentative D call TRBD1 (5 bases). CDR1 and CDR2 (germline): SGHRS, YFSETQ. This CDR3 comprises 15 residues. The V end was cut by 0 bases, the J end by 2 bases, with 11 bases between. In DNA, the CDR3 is TGCGCCAGCAGCTTGGTTGGGACCGTTAACACTGAAGCTTTCTTT. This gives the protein CASSLVGTVNTEAFF. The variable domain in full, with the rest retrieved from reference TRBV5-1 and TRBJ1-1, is KAGVTQTPRYLIKTRGQQVTLSCSPISGHRSVSWYQQTPGQGLQFLFEYFSETQRNKGNFPGRFSGRQFSNSRSEMNVSTLELGDSALYLCASSLVGTVNTEAFFGQGTRLTVV.

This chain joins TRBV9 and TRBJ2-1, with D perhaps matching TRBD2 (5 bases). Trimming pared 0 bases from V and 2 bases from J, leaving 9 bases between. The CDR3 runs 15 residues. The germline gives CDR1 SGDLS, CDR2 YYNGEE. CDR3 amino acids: CASSVADSTYNEQFF. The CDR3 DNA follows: TGTGCCAGCAGCGTAGCGGACTCCACCTACAATGAGCAGTTCTTC.

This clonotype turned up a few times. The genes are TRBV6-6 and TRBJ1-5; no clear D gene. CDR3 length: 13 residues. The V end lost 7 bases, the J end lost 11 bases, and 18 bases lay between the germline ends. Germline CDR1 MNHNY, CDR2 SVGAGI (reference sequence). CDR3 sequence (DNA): TGTGCCAGCACCCCTACCGTTGCGGTGGCCCAGCATTTT. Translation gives CASTPTVAVAQHF.

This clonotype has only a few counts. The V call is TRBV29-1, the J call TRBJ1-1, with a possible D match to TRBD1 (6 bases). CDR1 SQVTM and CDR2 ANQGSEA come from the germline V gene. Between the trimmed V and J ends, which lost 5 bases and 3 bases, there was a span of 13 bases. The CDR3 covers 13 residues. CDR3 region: CSVNSGQYTEAFF. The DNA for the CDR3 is TGCAGCGTTAATTCTGGACAGTACACTGAAGCTTTCTTT.

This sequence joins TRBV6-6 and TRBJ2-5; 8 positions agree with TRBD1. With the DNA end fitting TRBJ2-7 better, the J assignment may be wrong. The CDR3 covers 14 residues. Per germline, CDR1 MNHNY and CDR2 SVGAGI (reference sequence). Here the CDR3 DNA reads TGTGCCAGCAGTTACGAACAGGGGGCCTACGAGCAGTACTTC. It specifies CASSYEQGAYEQYF.

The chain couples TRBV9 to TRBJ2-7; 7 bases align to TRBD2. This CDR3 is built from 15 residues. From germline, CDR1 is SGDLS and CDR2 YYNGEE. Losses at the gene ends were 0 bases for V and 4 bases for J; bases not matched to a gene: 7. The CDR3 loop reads CASSVGSGVWYEQYF. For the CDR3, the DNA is TGTGCCAGCAGCGTAGGAAGCGGGGTTTGGTACGAGCAGTACTTC. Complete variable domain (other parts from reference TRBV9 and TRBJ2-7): DSGVTQTPKHLITATGQRVTLRCSPRSGDLSVYWYQQSLDQGLQFLIQYYNGEERAKGNILERFSAQQFPDLHSELNLSSLELGDSALYFCASSVGSGVWYEQYFGPGTRLTVT.

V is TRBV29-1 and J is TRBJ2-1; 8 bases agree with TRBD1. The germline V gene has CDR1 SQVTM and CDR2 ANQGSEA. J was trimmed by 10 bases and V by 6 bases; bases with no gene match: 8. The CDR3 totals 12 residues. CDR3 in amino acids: CSVDREWNEQFF. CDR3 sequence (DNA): TGCAGCGTGGACAGGGAATGGAACGAGCAGTTCTTC.

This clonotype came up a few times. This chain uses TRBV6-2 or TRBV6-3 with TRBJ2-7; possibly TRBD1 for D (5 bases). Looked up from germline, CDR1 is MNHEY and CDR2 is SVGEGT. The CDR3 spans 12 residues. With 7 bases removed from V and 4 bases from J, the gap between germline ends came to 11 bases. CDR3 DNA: TGTGCCAGCAAGGGGTTGGTGTACGAGCAGTACTTC. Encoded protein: CASKGLVYEQYF.

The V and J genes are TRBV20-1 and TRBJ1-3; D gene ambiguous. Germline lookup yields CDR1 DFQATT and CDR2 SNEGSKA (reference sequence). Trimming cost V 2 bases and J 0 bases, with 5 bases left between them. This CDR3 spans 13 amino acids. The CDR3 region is CSARTASGNTIYF. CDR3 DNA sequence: TGCAGTGCTAGAACAGCCTCTGGAAACACCATATATTTT.

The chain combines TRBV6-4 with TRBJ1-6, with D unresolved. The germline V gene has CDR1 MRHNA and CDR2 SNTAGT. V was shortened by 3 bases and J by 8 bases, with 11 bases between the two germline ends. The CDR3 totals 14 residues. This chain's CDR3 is CASSELDGYSPLHF. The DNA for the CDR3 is TGTGCCAGCAGTGAGTTGGACGGCTATTCACCCCTCCACTTT.

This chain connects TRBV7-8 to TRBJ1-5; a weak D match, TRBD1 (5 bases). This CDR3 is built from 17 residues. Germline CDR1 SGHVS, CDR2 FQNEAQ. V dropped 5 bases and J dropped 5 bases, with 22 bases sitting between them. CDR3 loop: CASSPRPNGGTYQPQHF. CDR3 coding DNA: TGTGCCAGCAGCCCCCGCCCCAACGGGGGAACCTATCAGCCCCAGCATTTT.

The CDR3 region is CASSQEMDSVIEQFF. The CDR3 DNA reads as TGCGCCAGCAGCCAAGAAATGGATTCGGTCATTGAGCAGTTCTTC. The chain recombines TRBV4-1 with TRBJ2-1; D remains unclear. The CDR3 sequence is 15 residues long. V dropped 0 bases and J dropped 9 bases, with 15 bases sitting between them. In germline, CDR1 is MGHRA, CDR2 YSYEKL.

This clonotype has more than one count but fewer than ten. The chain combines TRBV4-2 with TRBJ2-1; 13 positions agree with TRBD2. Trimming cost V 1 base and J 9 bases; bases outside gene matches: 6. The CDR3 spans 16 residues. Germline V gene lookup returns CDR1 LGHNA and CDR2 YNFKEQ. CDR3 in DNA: TGTGCCAGCAGCCAAGTAGGACTAGCGGGAGAGGTTGAGCAGTTCTTC. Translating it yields CASSQVGLAGEVEQFF.

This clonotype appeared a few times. The CDR3 loop reads CASSQSYTQETQYF. The DNA of the CDR3 is TGCGCCAGCAGCCAATCGTACACCCAAGAGACCCAGTACTTC. The rearrangement uses TRBV4-1 and TRBJ2-5; D gene ambiguous. Looked up from germline, CDR1 is MGHRA and CDR2 is YSYEKL. V was clipped by 2 bases and J by 1 base, with 8 bases between them. CDR3 length: 14 amino acids.

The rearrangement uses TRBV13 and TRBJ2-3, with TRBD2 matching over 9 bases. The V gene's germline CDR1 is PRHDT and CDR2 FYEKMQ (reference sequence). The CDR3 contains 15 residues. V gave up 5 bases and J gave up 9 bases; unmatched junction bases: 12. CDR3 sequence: CASSRTSEIPGTQYF. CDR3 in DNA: TGTGCCAGCAGCCGGACTAGCGAGATACCCGGGACGCAGTATTTT.

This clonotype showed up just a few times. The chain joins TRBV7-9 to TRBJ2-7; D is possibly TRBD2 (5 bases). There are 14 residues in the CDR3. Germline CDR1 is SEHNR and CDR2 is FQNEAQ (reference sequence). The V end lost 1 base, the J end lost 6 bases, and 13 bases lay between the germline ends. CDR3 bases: TGTGCCAGCAGCTTAGGTGGAGGCAACGGCGAGCAGTACTTC. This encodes CASSLGGGNGEQYF.

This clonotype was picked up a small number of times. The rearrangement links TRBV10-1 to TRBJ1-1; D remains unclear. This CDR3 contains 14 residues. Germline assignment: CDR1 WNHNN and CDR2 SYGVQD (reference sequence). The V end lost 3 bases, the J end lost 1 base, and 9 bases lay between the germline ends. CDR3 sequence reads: CASSDGPSNTEAFF. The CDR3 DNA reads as TGCGCCAGCAGTGATGGACCTTCGAACACTGAAGCTTTCTTT.

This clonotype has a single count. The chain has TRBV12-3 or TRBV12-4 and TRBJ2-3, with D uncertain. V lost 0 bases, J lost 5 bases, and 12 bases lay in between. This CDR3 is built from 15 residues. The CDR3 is CASSLASVTRDTQYF. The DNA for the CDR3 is TGTGCCAGCAGTTTAGCGAGCGTCACAAGAGATACGCAGTATTTT.

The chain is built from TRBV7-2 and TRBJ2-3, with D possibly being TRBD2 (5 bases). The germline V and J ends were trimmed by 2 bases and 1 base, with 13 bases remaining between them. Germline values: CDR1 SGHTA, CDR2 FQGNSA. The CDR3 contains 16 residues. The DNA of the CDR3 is TGTGCCAGCAGCTTAAAATGGGGAGCGGGCACAGATACGCAGTATTTT. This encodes CASSLKWGAGTDTQYF.

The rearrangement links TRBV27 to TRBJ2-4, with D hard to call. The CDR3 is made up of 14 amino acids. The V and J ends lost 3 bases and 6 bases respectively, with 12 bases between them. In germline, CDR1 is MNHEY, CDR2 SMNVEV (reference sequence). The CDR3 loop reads CASSFGTPINIQYF. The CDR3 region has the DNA TGTGCCAGCAGTTTCGGCACTCCTATAAACATTCAGTACTTC.